This note documents a single T cell receptor (beta chain) sequence. These data originate in a study of blood T cell repertoires in COVID-19. Here immunoSEQ multiplex PCR was the method, and the copy in TCRdb shows in-frame clones only, minus some. The sample includes about 160,000 clones, about 90% of them seen just once. The V gene's germline CDR1 is MNHEY and CDR2 SVGEGT. J gave up 3 bases and V 4 bases, and 10 bases lay outside the gene matches. The CDR3 extends over 17 amino acids. This TCR derives from a woman in her seventies with acute or convalescent COVID-19. The specimen was peripheral blood. The genes are TRBV6-2 or TRBV6-3 and TRBJ1-2, with 11 bases matching TRBD1. The CDR3 sequence is CASSFTDRGLFHYGYTF. CDR3 in DNA: TGTGCCAGCAGTTTTACGGACAGGGGGCTATTTCACTATGGCTACACCTTC.